This TCR beta chain was profiled in a study of spatial heterogeneity in lung cancer. Study at large: Consistent detection of more beta-chain than alpha-chain sequences was observed. Findings and limits, study-wide: Relative to follow-up, resection was when ubiquitous expanded tumor TCRs appeared more in blood.

This clonotype has at least ten counts. What it binds is not known. Every molecule of TCR cDNA had its own unique molecular identifier. Each CDR3 protein is one row after TCRdb ran MiXCR on the 5' RACE reads. The sample has around 92,000 distinct CDR3 sequences, approximately 12% seen once. Time point noted: sample taken at primary tumor resection. Extraction of whole RNA from tumor, nontumor lung or frozen PBMC preceded unsorted sequencing. Germline CDR1 SGDLS, CDR2 YYNGEE. V lost 0 bases and J lost 4, with 4 bases in between. This CDR3 has 12 residues. The V call is TRBV9, the J call TRBJ1-2; D not resolved. Sequencing used PBMCs, obtained at surgery. The TCR sequence derives from a male donor with early-stage non-small cell lung cancer. CDR3 amino acids: CASSVASYGYTF. The CDR3 bases are TGTGCCAGCAGCGTAGCCTCCTATGGCTACACCTTC.